Presented here are 17 T cell receptor beta chains from one specimen sequenced in a study of cytomegalovirus exposure and HLA in healthy donors (dated by TCRdb to about 2017). Libraries were made using the immunoSEQ multiplex PCR assay. A mixture of 60 forward primers for TCR Vbeta segments and 13 reverse primers for TCR Jbeta segments was used in the multiplex PCR. The table comes from immuneACCESS by way of TCRdb, which keeps in-frame sequences with V and J called. Part of the clones is missing from these tables; in studies checked, under half for an unresolved V gene and the rest for unknown reasons. A total of 90,000 to 140,000 clones appear in this sample, 65% to 80% of them only once. The top ten hold about 5.3% of the sample. The sequenced sample consisted of PBMCs. The receptors were gathered from a male donor in good health and CMV-seronegative.

The chain is built from TRBV5-4 and TRBJ2-2; 10 bases match TRBD2. The germline CDR1 and CDR2 sequences are SGHNT and YYREEE (reference sequence). CDR3 size: 16 residues. With V trimmed by 0 bases and J by 1 base, 0 bases remained unmatched. CDR3 residues: CASSLGTSGNTGELFF. As DNA, the CDR3 is TGTGCCAGCAGCTTGGGGACTAGCGGGAACACCGGGGAGCTGTTTTTT.

V usage is TRBV14 and J usage is TRBJ2-5; 7 nucleotides agree with TRBD2. V lost 4 bases to trimming and J lost 5 bases; unmatched junction nucleotides: 13. In germline, CDR1 is SGHDN, CDR2 FVKESK. The CDR3 length is 16 residues. Here the CDR3 reads CASSPRSGGGRETQYF. The CDR3 DNA sequence: TGTGCCAGCAGCCCCCGTTCTGGGGGAGGGCGGGAGACCCAGTACTTC.

The chain employs TRBV30 and TRBJ1-2, with TRBD1 matching over 8 bases. Trimming took 3 bases from V and 6 from J; bases not matched to a gene: 9. Germline V gene sequence: CDR1 GTSNPN, CDR2 SVGIG (reference sequence). CDR3 length: 14 residues. CDR3 nucleotides: TGTGCCTGGAGCCGATTAGGACAGGGAAATGGCTACACCTTC. Its protein product is CAWSRLGQGNGYTF. The whole variable domain, remainder taken from reference TRBV30 and TRBJ1-2, is SQTIHQWPATLVQPVGSPLSLECTVEGTSNPNLYWYRQAAGRGLQLLFYSVGIGQISSEVPQNLSASRPQDRQFILSSKKLLLSDSGFYLCAWSRLGQGNGYTFGSGTRLTVV.

The chain links TRBV7-5 to TRBJ2-2; the D call of TRBD1 is as the table states it, not checked on the DNA. TRBV7-5 is recorded as a pseudogene. CDR3 length: 16 residues. CDR3 DNA: TGTGCCAGAAGCTCGGACAAAACTCGCACTACCGGGGAGCTGTTTTTT. It codes for CARSSDKTRTTGELFF.

J is TRBJ2-7 and V is TRBV29-1, with D unresolved. This CDR3 contains 15 residues. V lost 4 bases, J lost 5 bases, and 21 bases lay in between. The germline V gene has CDR1 SQVTM and CDR2 ANQGSEA. The CDR3 region is CSVVSNVQSMDEQYF. DNA of the CDR3: TGCAGCGTTGTCAGTAATGTACAGTCGATGGACGAGCAGTACTTC.

The V call is TRBV2, the J call TRBJ2-3; the D gene is possibly TRBD1 (6 bases). Trimming removed 6 bases at V and 4 bases at J, with 14 bases between. This CDR3 spans 14 amino acids. Germline V gene lookup returns CDR1 SNHLY and CDR2 FYNNEI. The CDR3 sequence is CASSDQGQPDTQYF. CDR3 DNA: TGTGCCAGCAGCGACCAAGGACAGCCAGATACGCAGTATTTT.

The rearrangement links TRBV11-3 to TRBJ2-1, with a possible D match to TRBD2 (6 bases). Germline CDR1 SGHNT, CDR2 YENEEA. V lost 5 bases to trimming and J lost 8 bases, with 16 bases between them. This CDR3 spans 14 amino acids. The CDR3 sequence: CASSPRDSKDEQFF. The CDR3 DNA sequence: TGTGCCAGCAGCCCCCGGGACTCTAAAGATGAGCAGTTCTTC.

V is TRBV5-1 and J is TRBJ2-5; D remains unclear. The length of the CDR3 is 11 residues. Germline-derived CDR1 and CDR2 are SGHRS and YFSETQ. V was trimmed by 2 bases and J by 5 bases, leaving 4 bases between them. This CDR3 is CASSLQETQYF. The CDR3, as DNA: TGCGCCAGCAGCTTACAGGAGACCCAGTACTTC.

V usage is TRBV5-1 and J usage is TRBJ1-1; 7 nucleotides line up with TRBD1. The germline V gene encodes CDR1 SGHRS and CDR2 YFSETQ. The V segment lost 0 bases and the J segment 1 base; nucleotides outside the gene matches: 3. The CDR3 loop spans 15 amino acids. The CDR3 DNA reads TGCGCCAGCAGCTTGGGACAGGGTAGGAACACTGAAGCTTTCTTT. This sequence encodes CASSLGQGRNTEAFF.

This chain links TRBV11-2 with TRBJ1-4; weak D call: TRBD1 (5 bases). Germline V CDR1 and CDR2: SGHAT, FQNNGV. The V and J ends lost 2 bases and 0 bases respectively, with 10 bases between them. This CDR3 is built from 16 residues. The CDR3 nucleotides read TGTGCCAGCAGCTTAACCTTAGGGGCAACTAATGAAAAACTGTTTTTT. Its translation is CASSLTLGATNEKLFF.

The rearrangement links TRBV28 to TRBJ2-1; maybe TRBD1 (5 bases). Deletions cut 0 bases from V and 4 bases from J, with 10 bases between. This CDR3 has 15 residues. From germline, CDR1 is MDHEN and CDR2 SYDVKM. The CDR3 DNA reads as TGTGCCAGCAGTTTATGGCAGGGTACATACAATGAGCAGTTCTTC. Protein sequence: CASSLWQGTYNEQFF.

This clone was recorded a few times. V is TRBV7-9 and J is TRBJ2-7; 7 nucleotides align to TRBD1. The CDR3 totals 17 residues. From germline, CDR1 is SEHNR and CDR2 FQNEAQ (reference sequence). The V and J ends lost 5 bases and 7 bases, in that order; junction bases with no gene match: 20. The CDR3 region is CASSQGGSRDRSGEQYF. The CDR3 DNA is TGTGCCAGCAGCCAAGGGGGCAGCCGGGATCGGTCGGGGGAGCAGTACTTC.

For this clone: This probably arose from a read error, given a far larger clone one base away. The chain links TRBV6-4 to TRBJ2-3, with D uncertain. The CDR3 has 14 amino acids. Per germline, CDR1 MRHNA and CDR2 SNTAGT. V was shortened by 4 bases and J by 3 bases, with 11 bases between the two germline ends. The CDR3 is CASSGSRDTDTQYF. In DNA form, the CDR3 reads TGTGCCAGCAGTGGCTCTCGAGATACAGATACGCAGTATTTT.

The sample holds one count of this clone. The genes are TRBV10-3 and TRBJ2-1; 8 nucleotides align to TRBD2. The J segment lost 6 bases and the V segment lost 4 bases, leaving 2 bases of the junction unmatched. The CDR3 is made up of 13 amino acids. Germline V gene sequence: CDR1 ENHRY, CDR2 SYGVKD. The CDR3 here is CAISGTSRNEQFF. The CDR3 DNA reads TGTGCCATCAGTGGGACTAGCCGCAATGAGCAGTTCTTC.

The rearrangement uses TRBV5-4 and TRBJ2-5; possible D gene TRBD1, 7 bases. CDR3 length equals 16 residues. The germline gives CDR1 SGHNT, CDR2 YYREEE (reference sequence). V was cut by 4 bases and J by 0 bases, with 16 bases left in between. The CDR3 region is CASSPGGIRYQETQYF. CDR3 nucleotide sequence: TGTGCCAGCAGCCCAGGGGGGATTCGGTACCAAGAGACCCAGTACTTC.

V and J are TRBV19 and TRBJ1-1; no clear D gene. Trimming stripped 5 bases from V and 1 base from J, with 11 bases between. This CDR3 comprises 14 residues. CDR1 is LNHDA and CDR2 is SQIVND in the germline V gene (reference sequence). Here the CDR3 DNA reads TGTGCCAGTAGTTTTCTCGGTGGGAACACTGAAGCTTTCTTT. Translating gives CASSFLGGNTEAFF.

The chain joins TRBV6-5 to TRBJ2-2; a weak D match, TRBD2 (6 bases). V lost 5 bases and J 7 bases, leaving 8 bases between the germline ends. This CDR3 is 12 amino acids long. The germline CDR1 and CDR2 sequences are MNHEY and SVGAGI. The CDR3 region is CASSSGLGELFF. The CDR3 coding sequence is TGTGCCAGCAGTAGCGGGCTCGGGGAGCTGTTTTTT.